What follows describes a single T cell receptor beta chain. Its specificity is not known. A read error may be the cause here, since a much bigger clone is one base away. This specimen belongs to a study of glioma-infiltrating T cells. Broader study findings: Only very few CDR3 sequences appeared in both tissue and blood. Gliomas, especially low-grade, showed above-expected tissue-blood divergence; non-neoplastic patients showed below.

Germline V gene data show CDR1 as MGHRA and CDR2 as YSYEKL. This CDR3 comprises 16 residues. Using RNA template, CDR3s of TCR alpha and beta were amplified with iRepertoire arm-PCR. Each CDR3 protein is one row after TCRdb ran MiXCR on the multiplex PCR reads. The sample lists fewer than 55,000 distinct CDR3 sequences, 20% to 25% occurring once. V is TRBV4-1 and J is TRBJ2-1; TRBD2 aligns across 8 bases. The clonotype comes from a human donor with low-grade glioma or glioblastoma, undergoing nonglioma brain surgery, or in good health (not recorded which). Sequencing was carried out using glioma tissue, nonneoplastic brain tissue, or PBMCs (not recorded which). In DNA, the CDR3 is TGCGCCAGCAGACAAGACGGGACTAGTCGTTTCGATGAGCAGTTCTTC. It translates to CASRQDGTSRFDEQFF.